One sample yielded the 24 T cell receptor beta chains listed below, sequenced in a study of cytomegalovirus exposure and HLA in healthy donors (dated by TCRdb to about 2017). Libraries came from the immunoSEQ multiplex PCR assay. The multiplex PCR relied on a mix of 60 forward primers for TCR Vbeta segments and 13 reverse primers for TCR Jbeta segments. Drawn from immuneACCESS, this table holds only the in-frame rearrangements with V and J called that TCRdb kept. Clones are partly lost; checked studies trace under half to an unresolved V gene and leave the rest unexplained. In all, the sample holds about 150,000 clones, and 60% to 85% of those were seen once. The top ten clonotypes cover about 13% of the sample. The sequenced sample consisted of PBMCs. Receptors were obtained from a man between 35 and 55 years old in good health and CMV-seropositive.

This clone was counted between two and nine times. This chain uses TRBV5-1 with TRBJ1-4, with 7 bases lining up with TRBD1. The CDR3 has 15 amino acids. Trimming removed 3 bases from V and 8 bases from J; junction bases left unmatched: 10. Germline values: CDR1 SGHRS, CDR2 YFSETQ. CDR3 in amino acids: CASSSLRDREEKLFF. The CDR3 DNA reads TGCGCCAGCAGCTCCCTCCGGGACAGAGAAGAAAAACTGTTTTTT.

The genes are TRBV28 and TRBJ2-7; D not resolved. V was shortened by 5 bases and J by 1 base, with 18 bases between the two germline ends. The CDR3 runs 16 residues. The germline V gene encodes CDR1 MDHEN and CDR2 SYDVKM. CDR3 protein: CASSHPSAVLSYEQYF. CDR3 in DNA: TGTGCCAGCAGTCACCCTTCGGCGGTTTTGTCCTACGAGCAGTACTTC.

With respect to this clone: Compared with germline, one end of the junction differs, possibly owing to a read error. V usage is TRBV18 and J usage is TRBJ2-3; D perhaps matches TRBD2 (5 bases). The CDR3 spans 12 residues. From germline, CDR1 is KGHSH and CDR2 LQKENI. The CDR3 is CASSPPLEASVF. The CDR3 region has the DNA TGTGCCAGCTCACCACCACTAGAAGCTTCAGTCTTT.

This clone was seen repeatedly, ten times or more. The chain carries TRBV19 and TRBJ1-5, with 7 nucleotides matching TRBD1. This CDR3 region has 15 residues. CDR1 is LNHDA, CDR2 SQIVND, per germline (reference sequence). After removal of 4 bases from V and 11 bases from J, the junction contained 14 bases not matched to a gene. The CDR3 sequence is CASSTSDRAPGTQHF. Written as DNA, the CDR3 is TGTGCCAGTAGTACTAGCGACAGGGCCCCTGGGACCCAGCATTTT. The entire variable domain, with the rest obtained from reference TRBV19 and TRBJ1-5, is as follows: DGGITQSPKYLFRKEGQNVTLSCEQNLNHDAMYWYRQDPGQGLRLIYYSQIVNDFQKGDIAEGYSVSREKKESFPLTVTSAQKNPTAFYLCASSTSDRAPGTQHFGDGTRLSIL.

V and J are TRBV4-2 and TRBJ2-2; D is perhaps TRBD2 (5 bases). The CDR3 runs to 15 residues. Trimming took off 6 bases at V and 6 bases at J, with 17 bases between the two ends. The germline CDR1 and CDR2 sequences are LGHNA and YNFKEQ. Here the CDR3 reads CASRMVGDVSGELFF. The CDR3 DNA is TGTGCCAGCAGGATGGTGGGAGATGTTTCCGGGGAGCTGTTTTTT.

This chain uses TRBV5-6 with TRBJ1-5; 9 bases fit TRBD1. Germline V gives CDR1 SGHDT, CDR2 YYEEEE. CDR3 length: 14 residues. The J segment lost 7 bases and the V segment lost 0 bases, leaving 2 bases of the junction unmatched. Here the CDR3 reads CASSLGTGDQPQHF. The CDR3 DNA sequence: TGTGCCAGCAGCTTGGGGACAGGGGACCAGCCCCAGCATTTT.

The chain uses TRBV11-2 and TRBJ1-6, with 10 nucleotides matching TRBD1. Germline trimming cut 5 bases from V and 6 bases from J; bases unmatched to any gene: 4. The CDR3 is made up of 15 amino acids. Germline CDR1 reads SGHAT; CDR2 reads FQNNGV. The CDR3 loop reads CASSPRTGGNSPLHF. The CDR3 DNA reads TGTGCCAGCAGCCCACGGACAGGGGGTAATTCACCCCTCCACTTT. Supplemented by reference TRBV11-2 and TRBJ1-6, the full variable domain reads EAGVAQSPRYKIIEKRQSVAFWCNPISGHATLYWYQQILGQGPKLLIQFQNNGVVDDSQLPKDRFSAERLKGVDSTLKIQPAKLEDSAVYLCASSPRTGGNSPLHFGNGTRLTVT.

CDR3 bases: TGTGCCAGCAGCCTATCTTTGATCGCGGGTCCCACAGATACGCAGTATTTT. Translated: CASSLSLIAGPTDTQYF. J is TRBJ2-3 and V is TRBV13; tentative D call: TRBD2 (5 bases). The CDR3 runs to 17 residues. Germline CDR1 PRHDT, CDR2 FYEKMQ (reference sequence). Trimming removed 5 bases at V and 2 bases at J, with 20 bases between.

V is TRBV18 and J is TRBJ2-3, with 11 positions matching TRBD2. V lost 0 bases and J lost 8; bases outside the gene matches: 4. CDR1 KGHSH and CDR2 LQKENI come from the germline V gene. CDR3 length: 15 residues. The CDR3 loop reads CASSPPALAGATQYF. The CDR3 DNA is TGTGCCAGCTCACCACCGGCACTAGCGGGAGCTACGCAGTATTTT.

V usage is TRBV6-6 and J usage is TRBJ2-3; 11 bases are a match to TRBD2. The length of the CDR3 is 15 residues. The ends lost 6 bases at V and 4 bases at J; junction bases unmatched: 6. The germline V gene has CDR1 MNHNY and CDR2 SVGAGI (reference sequence). CDR3: CASRTSGSSADTQYF. For the CDR3, the DNA is TGTGCCAGCAGAACTAGCGGGAGTTCCGCAGATACGCAGTATTTT.

The rearrangement joins TRBV10-2 to TRBJ2-2; D not certain. V was shortened by 0 bases and J by 4 bases, with 3 bases between the two germline ends. Germline CDR1 reads WSHSY; CDR2 reads SAAADI. This CDR3 spans 13 amino acids. The DNA for the CDR3 is TGCGCCAGCAGTGAGTCGGCCACCGGGGAGCTGTTTTTT. Protein product: CASSESATGELFF.

This clone was seen once. J is TRBJ2-7 and V is TRBV18; 7 bases align to TRBD1. This CDR3 has 14 residues. With 6 bases clipped from V and 6 bases from J, the junction kept 11 bases outside the gene matches. The germline V gene has CDR1 KGHSH and CDR2 LQKENI. The CDR3 sequence is CASSPTDRDGEQYF. CDR3 nucleotides: TGTGCCAGCTCGCCCACAGACAGGGATGGCGAGCAGTACTTC.

This clone appeared a single time. This chain connects TRBV10-2 to TRBJ2-2; no definite D call. V was trimmed by 4 bases and J by 3 bases, leaving 6 bases between them. The length of the CDR3 is 13 residues. CDR1 is WSHSY, CDR2 SAAADI, per germline. CDR3 nucleotides: TGCGCCAGCAGTGTATTTCACACCGGGGAGCTGTTTTTT. It yields the protein CASSVFHTGELFF.

Of note for this clone: Additional DNA sequences in this sample encode the identical CDR3. The gene calls are TRBV9 and TRBJ2-5; maybe TRBD1 (5 bases). The CDR3 spans 13 residues. The ends were cut back, 2 bases at V and 2 bases at J, with 7 bases in the middle. Germline CDR1 reads SGDLS; CDR2 reads YYNGEE. CDR3 sequence reads: CASSVSGQETQYF. The CDR3 bases are TGTGCCAGCAGCGTTTCAGGGCAAGAGACCCAGTACTTC.

This rearrangement joins TRBV14 to TRBJ2-2; 7 nucleotides line up with TRBD2. Germline-derived CDR1 and CDR2 are SGHDN and FVKESK. V shed 4 bases and J 2 bases; nucleotides not matched to a gene: 4. The CDR3 consists of 15 residues. The CDR3 DNA sequence: TGTGCCAGCAGCCTAAGGGGACTAAACACCGGGGAGCTGTTTTTT. Residues: CASSLRGLNTGELFF.

This sequence joins TRBV7-9 and TRBJ2-3; 9 bases match TRBD1. Unmatched junction bases numbered 6, after V lost 2 bases and J lost 3 bases. In germline, CDR1 is SEHNR, CDR2 FQNEAQ (reference sequence). CDR3 size: 16 residues. CDR3 nucleotide sequence: TGTGCCAGCAGCTTAAGGTTGACAGGGGGAACAGATACGCAGTATTTT. Its translation is CASSLRLTGGTDTQYF. Full variable domain (outside the CDR3, taken from reference TRBV7-9 and TRBJ2-3): DTGVSQNPRHKITKRGQNVTFRCDPISEHNRLYWYRQTLGQGPEFLTYFQNEAQLEKSRLLSDRFSAERPKGSFSTLEIQRTEQGDSAMYLCASSLRLTGGTDTQYFGPGTRLTVL.

This chain connects TRBV6-5 to TRBJ1-2, with TRBD1 identical over 9 bases. The CDR3 runs 15 residues. CDR1 is MNHEY and CDR2 is SVGAGI in the germline V gene. V trimming: 4 bases; J trimming: 2 bases; junction bases outside the gene matches: 5. This chain's CDR3 is CASSSNRGPNYGYTF. The DNA of the CDR3 is TGTGCCAGCAGTTCTAACAGGGGGCCCAACTATGGCTACACCTTC.

The chain has TRBV28 and TRBJ2-2, with D possibly TRBD1 on 6 matching bases. V lost 10 bases and J 5 bases, leaving 20 bases between the germline ends. Germline V lookup: CDR1 MDHEN, CDR2 SYDVKM. This CDR3 has 15 residues. Here the CDR3 DNA reads TGTGCCACCCGGGACCCCCTGGGGACAACCGGGGAGCTGTTTTTT. This gives the protein CATRDPLGTTGELFF.

The rearrangement links TRBV28 to TRBJ1-1; D call uncertain. The CDR3 extends over 10 amino acids. Trimming left V 6 bases short and J 5 bases short, with 4 bases between. CDR1 MDHEN and CDR2 SYDVKM come from the germline V gene. DNA of the CDR3: TGTGCCAGCAGACAAACTGAAGCTTTCTTT. Protein product: CASRQTEAFF.

This chain uses TRBV15 with TRBJ1-1; D gene unclear. Germline assignment: CDR1 LNHNV and CDR2 YYDKDF (reference sequence). This CDR3 has 17 amino acids. Trimming took 0 bases from V and 0 from J, leaving 14 bases between them. This chain's CDR3 is CATSRDRGASMNTEAFF. In nucleotides, the CDR3 is TGTGCCACCAGCAGAGATCGCGGCGCGTCCATGAACACTGAAGCTTTCTTT.

The chain couples TRBV29-1 to TRBJ2-7, with TRBD2 identical over 7 bases. This CDR3 contains 13 residues. V dropped 4 bases and J dropped 5; count of bases not matched to a gene: 8. The germline CDR1 and CDR2 sequences are SQVTM and ANQGSEA. Here the CDR3 reads CSVGGSWSHEQYF. CDR3 DNA: TGCAGCGTTGGCGGGAGTTGGTCCCACGAGCAGTACTTC.

The V call is TRBV28, the J call TRBJ2-3, with a weak D call TRBD2 (7 bases). V lost 5 bases and J 2 bases, leaving 8 bases between the germline ends. Germline V CDR1 and CDR2: MDHEN, SYDVKM. The CDR3 contains 13 residues. CDR3: CASSAGATDTQYF. CDR3 bases: TGTGCCAGCAGTGCGGGGGCCACAGATACGCAGTATTTT.

This chain joins TRBV19 and TRBJ2-3; 9 bases agree with TRBD2. Per the germline V gene, CDR1 is LNHDA and CDR2 is SQIVND (reference sequence). This CDR3 is built from 15 residues. With 6 bases clipped from V and 6 bases from J, the junction kept 10 bases outside the gene matches. The CDR3 region has the DNA TGTGCCAGTAGGCCTCCGGGACTAGCAACGGATACGCAGTATTTT. Encoded protein: CASRPPGLATDTQYF.

The chain recombines TRBV28 with TRBJ2-4, with D possibly being TRBD1 (6 bases). The CDR3 consists of 15 residues. V was trimmed by 5 bases and J by 0 bases, leaving 11 bases between them. Germline V lookup: CDR1 MDHEN, CDR2 SYDVKM. In DNA, the CDR3 is TGTGCCAGCAGTGCCAGGGGATTAGCCAAAAACATTCAGTACTTC. This codes for CASSARGLAKNIQYF. Combining the CDR3 with reference TRBV28 and TRBJ2-4 gives the whole variable domain DVKVTQSSRYLVKRTGEKVFLECVQDMDHENMFWYRQDPGLGLRLIYFSYDVKMKEKGDIPEGYSVSREKKERFSLILESASTNQTSMYLCASSARGLAKNIQYFGAGTRLSVL.